The source of this T cell receptor (beta chain) is a study of blood T cell repertoires in COVID-19. Study as a whole: Collection of acute and convalescent COVID-19 samples took place in the United States, Italy and Spain. The analysed material was cDNA or gDNA that came from T cells, B-cell-depleted T cells, or PBMCs.

Losses at the gene ends were 5 bases for V and 7 bases for J; bases not matched to a gene: 13. Germline V gene lookup returns CDR1 SGHTA and CDR2 FQGTGA. CDR3 length: 15 residues. Original handling: Reference gene primer amplification gave estimated nucleated cell counts. Clones were sequenced by immunoSEQ multiplex PCR, and TCRdb holds only the in-frame ones, with some missing. That table supplies the V and J calls and clone size; D and trimming were determined from the DNA. The top ten clones hold approximately 3.7% of a sample with almost 250,000 clones, around 89% of them seen once. Source material: PBMCs or T cells enriched from blood (not recorded which). This clonotype originated in a woman aged 25 to 39 who had recovered from COVID-19. The rearrangement uses TRBV7-3 and TRBJ2-5, with 7 bases lining up with TRBD2. CDR3 nucleotides: TGTGCCAGCAGCCCATGGGGGGGAGGGCAGGTGACCCAGTACTTC. Protein product: CASSPWGGGQVTQYF.